The 14 T cell receptor beta chains given below trace back to one sample, sequenced in a study of shared clonotypes between healthy human individuals. Repertoires were generated with immunoSEQ multiplex PCR, while TCRdb's copy carries only in-frame clones and drops some. The sample comprises 450,000 or so clones, roughly three quarters of which are singletons, and around 12% rests with the top ten. The source material was PBMCs. Receptor source: a middle-aged woman in good health. Some clones in this sample may be carry-over from other donors' samples.

There are a few counts of this clone. J is TRBJ1-1 and V is TRBV30; TRBD1 aligns across 7 bases. Germline V gene sequence: CDR1 GTSNPN, CDR2 SVGIG (reference sequence). The CDR3 runs 12 residues. V lost 5 bases to trimming and J lost 0 bases; unmatched junction nucleotides: 0. CDR3 sequence reads: CAWDRVNTEAFF. CDR3 DNA: TGTGCCTGGGACAGGGTGAACACTGAAGCTTTCTTT.

This sequence joins TRBV4-2 and TRBJ2-1; TRBD2 might be the D (6 bases). Trimming removed 7 bases from V and 5 bases from J, with 15 bases in between. Germline V gene lookup returns CDR1 LGHNA and CDR2 YNFKEQ. The CDR3 length is 14 residues. CDR3 sequence (DNA): TGTGCCAGCAAGGCCGGGACTCGACACAATGAGCAGTTCTTC. Residues: CASKAGTRHNEQFF.

This clone has a handful of counts. The chain recombines TRBV28 with TRBJ1-4; a weak D match, TRBD1 (6 bases). V shed 5 bases and J shed 5 bases, with 15 bases lying between them. Germline loops: CDR1 MDHEN, CDR2 SYDVKM. CDR3 size: 15 residues. CDR3 coding DNA: TGTGCCAGCAGTACAAGGACAGCCTCGAATGAAAAACTGTTTTTT. Its protein is CASSTRTASNEKLFF.

This clone appeared a few times. This chain uses TRBV5-4 with TRBJ2-7; 7 nucleotides align to TRBD2. Looked up from germline, CDR1 is SGHNT and CDR2 is YYREEE (reference sequence). The CDR3 totals 15 residues. V gave up 0 bases and J gave up 0 bases; unmatched junction bases: 3. The CDR3 DNA follows: TGTGCCAGCAGCTTGGGGCGGGAGCCCTCCTACGAGCAGTACTTC. This sequence encodes CASSLGREPSYEQYF.

This clone has more than one count but fewer than ten. J is TRBJ1-2 and V is TRBV5-6, with a weak D call TRBD1 (5 bases). From germline, CDR1 is SGHDT and CDR2 YYEEEE. The ends were cut back, 6 bases at V and 3 bases at J, with 15 bases in the middle. This CDR3 has 14 residues. In DNA, the CDR3 is TGTGCCAGCAAGGGGCAGGGTTGGGACTATGGCTACACCTTC. Translated, it gives CASKGQGWDYGYTF.

The CDR3 loop is CASSLGQGGAQPQHF. The CDR3, as DNA: TGTGCCAGCAGCTTAGGACAGGGGGGGGCCCAGCCCCAGCATTTT. The chain combines TRBV13 with TRBJ1-5; 8 bases fit TRBD1. Germline loops: CDR1 PRHDT, CDR2 FYEKMQ (reference sequence). Losses at the gene ends were 0 bases for V and 7 bases for J; bases not matched to a gene: 5. This CDR3 contains 15 residues.

The genes are TRBV7-6 and TRBJ2-1; D remains ambiguous. V shed 5 bases and J shed 1 base, with 15 bases lying between them. CDR3 size: 16 residues. Germline-derived CDR1 and CDR2 are SGHVS and FNYEAQ. DNA of the CDR3: TGTGCCAGCAGCCCCCGTTTAGCACAATCCTACAATGAGCAGTTCTTC. It is translated as CASSPRLAQSYNEQFF. The whole variable domain, filled in from reference TRBV7-6 and TRBJ2-1, reads GAGVSQSPRYKVTKRGQDVALRCDPISGHVSLYWYRQALGQGPEFLTYFNYEAQQDKSGLPNDRFSAERPEGSISTLTIQRTEQRDSAMYRCASSPRLAQSYNEQFFGPGTRLTVL.

With respect to this clone: The junction differs from germline at one of its ends, possibly a read error. The chain uses TRBV10-1 and TRBJ2-3, with TRBD2 matching over 15 bases. Germline CDR1 reads WNHNN; CDR2 reads SYGVQD (reference sequence). The CDR3 has 15 residues. The CDR3 DNA reads as TGCGCCAGCAGTGAAGCGGGACTAGCGGGAGGCTTCCCCCACTTT. Translating it yields CASSEAGLAGGFPHF.

The chain's CDR3 is CASSQDWRQGETQYF. The CDR3 DNA sequence: TGTGCCAGCAGCCAAGACTGGAGACAGGGAGAGACCCAGTACTTC. This sequence joins TRBV9 and TRBJ2-5; 7 bases fit TRBD1. This CDR3 region has 15 residues. Germline assignment: CDR1 SGDLS and CDR2 YYNGEE. Trimming cost V 4 bases and J 4 bases; bases outside gene matches: 10.

The chain joins TRBV4-1 to TRBJ1-1, with D perhaps matching TRBD1 (5 bases). Trimming left V 2 bases short and J 4 bases short, with 20 bases between. This CDR3 contains 17 residues. Germline loops: CDR1 MGHRA, CDR2 YSYEKL. CDR3 region: CASSQSSDMRGITEAFF. CDR3 coding DNA: TGCGCCAGCAGCCAATCCTCCGACATGAGGGGTATCACTGAAGCTTTCTTT.

V and J are TRBV5-1 and TRBJ1-4; D ambiguous. The germline V and J ends were trimmed by 0 bases and 3 bases, with 33 bases remaining between them. There are 23 residues in the CDR3. CDR1 and CDR2 (germline): SGHRS, YFSETQ. The CDR3 here is CASSLAPIPKGSAWFLANEKLFF. DNA of the CDR3: TGCGCCAGCAGCTTGGCCCCTATTCCGAAGGGCTCCGCCTGGTTTCTGGCTAATGAAAAACTGTTTTTT.

The chain links TRBV13 to TRBJ2-7; D might be TRBD1 (5 bases). This CDR3 has 14 amino acids. V was pared by 2 bases and J by 3 bases, with 11 bases between. Germline CDR1 and CDR2: PRHDT and FYEKMQ (reference sequence). The DNA of the CDR3 is TGTGCCAGCAGCTTAAGGGGCAGCCGCTACGAGCAGTACTTC. This translates into CASSLRGSRYEQYF.

The V and J genes are TRBV29-1 and TRBJ2-7; D gene ambiguous. CDR1 and CDR2 (germline): SQVTM, ANQGSEA. V shed 7 bases and J shed 2 bases, with 15 bases lying between them. The CDR3 spans 13 residues. In DNA, the CDR3 is TGCAGCGCTCGATCGGGCAGCGCCTACGAGCAGTACTTC. Residues: CSARSGSAYEQYF.

This clone was counted a single time. V usage is TRBV18 and J usage is TRBJ2-5; 8 bases map to TRBD2. CDR3 size: 15 residues. CDR1 is KGHSH and CDR2 is LQKENI in the germline V gene. V dropped 3 bases and J dropped 1; count of bases not matched to a gene: 4. The CDR3 loop reads CASSPPTSGQETQYF. The CDR3, as DNA: TGTGCCAGCTCACCCCCTACTAGCGGCCAAGAGACCCAGTACTTC.